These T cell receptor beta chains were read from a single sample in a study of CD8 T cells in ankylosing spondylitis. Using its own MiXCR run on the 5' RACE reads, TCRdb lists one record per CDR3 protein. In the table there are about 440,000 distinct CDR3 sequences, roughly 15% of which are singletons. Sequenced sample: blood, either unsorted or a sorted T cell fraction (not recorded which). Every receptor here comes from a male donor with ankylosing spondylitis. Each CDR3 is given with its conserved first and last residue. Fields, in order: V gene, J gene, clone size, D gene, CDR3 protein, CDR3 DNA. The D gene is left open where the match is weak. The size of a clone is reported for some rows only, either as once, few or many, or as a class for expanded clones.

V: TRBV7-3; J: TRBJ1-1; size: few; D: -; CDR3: CASSLTPVGGSEAFF; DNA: TGTGCCAGCAGCTTAACGCCGGTGGGGGGCTCTGAAGCTTTCTTT
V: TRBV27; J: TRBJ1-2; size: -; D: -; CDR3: CASTPGLGYGYTF; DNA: TGTGCCAGCACCCCGGGGTTAGGCTATGGCTACACCTTC
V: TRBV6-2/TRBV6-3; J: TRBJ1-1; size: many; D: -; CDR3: CATTQGGTNTEAFF; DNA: TGTGCCACCACCCAAGGGGGAACGAACACTGAAGCTTTCTTT
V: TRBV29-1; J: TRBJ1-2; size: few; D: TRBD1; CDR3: CSVRAGGNYGYTF; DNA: TGCAGCGTTAGGGCAGGGGGCAACTATGGCTACACCTTC
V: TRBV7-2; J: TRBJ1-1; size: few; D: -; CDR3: CASSSGAGTEAFF; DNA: TGTGCCAGCAGCTCAGGGGCGGGCACTGAAGCTTTCTTT
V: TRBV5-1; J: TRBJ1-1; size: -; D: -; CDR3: CASSEWGGTEAFF; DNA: TGCGCCAGCAGCGAGTGGGGCGGAACTGAAGCTTTCTTT
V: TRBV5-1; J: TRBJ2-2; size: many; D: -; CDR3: CASSLDSSNTGELFF; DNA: TGCGCCAGCAGCTTGGACAGCTCGAACACCGGGGAGCTGTTTTTT
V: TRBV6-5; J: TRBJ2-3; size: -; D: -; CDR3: CASSLSGWELSDTQYF; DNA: TGTGCCAGCAGCTTATCTGGGTGGGAGTTGTCAGATACGCAGTATTTT
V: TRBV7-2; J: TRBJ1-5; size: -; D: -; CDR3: CASSLQGPPKHF; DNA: TGTGCCAGCAGCTTACAGGGGCCGCCAAAGCATTTT
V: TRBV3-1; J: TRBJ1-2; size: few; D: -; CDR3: CASSQHGQPGGYTF; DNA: TGTGCCAGCAGCCAACACGGGCAGCCCGGGGGCTACACCTTC
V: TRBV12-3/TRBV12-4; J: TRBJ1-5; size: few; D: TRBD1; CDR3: CASSDRDRGPYDHQPQHF; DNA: TGTGCCAGCAGTGACCGGGACAGGGGGCCCTACGACCATCAGCCCCAGCATTTT
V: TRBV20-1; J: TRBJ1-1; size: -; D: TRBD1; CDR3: CSASGETGENTEAFF; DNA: TGCAGTGCTAGTGGAGAGACAGGGGAGAACACTGAAGCTTTCTTT
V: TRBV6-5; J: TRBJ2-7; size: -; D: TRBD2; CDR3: CASSFWREGYEQYF; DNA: TGTGCCAGCAGTTTTTGGCGGGAGGGGTACGAGCAGTACTTC